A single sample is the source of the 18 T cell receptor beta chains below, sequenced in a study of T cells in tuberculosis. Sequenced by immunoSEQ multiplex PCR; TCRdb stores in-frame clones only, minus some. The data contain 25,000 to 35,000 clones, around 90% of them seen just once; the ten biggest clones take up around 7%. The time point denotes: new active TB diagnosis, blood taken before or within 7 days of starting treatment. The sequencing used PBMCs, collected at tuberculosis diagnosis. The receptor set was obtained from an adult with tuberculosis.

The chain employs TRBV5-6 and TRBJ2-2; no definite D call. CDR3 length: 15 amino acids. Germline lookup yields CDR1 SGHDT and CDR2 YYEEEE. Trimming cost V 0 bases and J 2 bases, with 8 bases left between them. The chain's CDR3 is CASSLVFPNTGELFF. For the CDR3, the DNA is TGTGCCAGCAGCTTGGTTTTCCCAAACACCGGGGAGCTGTTTTTT.

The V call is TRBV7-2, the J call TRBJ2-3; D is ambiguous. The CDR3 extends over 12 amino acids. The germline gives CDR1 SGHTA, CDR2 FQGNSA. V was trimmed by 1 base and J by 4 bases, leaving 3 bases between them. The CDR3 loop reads CASSLVSDTQYF. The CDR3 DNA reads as TGTGCCAGCAGCTTAGTATCAGATACGCAGTATTTT.

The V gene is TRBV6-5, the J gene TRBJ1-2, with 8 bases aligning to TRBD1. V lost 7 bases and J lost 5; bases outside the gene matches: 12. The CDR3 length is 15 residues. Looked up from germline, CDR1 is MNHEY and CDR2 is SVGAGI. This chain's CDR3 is CASIARQGLGYGYTF. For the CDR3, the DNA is TGTGCCAGCATAGCGAGACAGGGGTTAGGTTATGGCTACACCTTC.

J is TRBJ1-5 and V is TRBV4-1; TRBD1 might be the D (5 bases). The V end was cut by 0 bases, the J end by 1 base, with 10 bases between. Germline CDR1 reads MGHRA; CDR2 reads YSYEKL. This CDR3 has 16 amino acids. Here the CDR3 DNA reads TGCGCCAGCAGCCAAGAAGGGGTGATGAGCAATCAGCCCCAGCATTTT. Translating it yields CASSQEGVMSNQPQHF.

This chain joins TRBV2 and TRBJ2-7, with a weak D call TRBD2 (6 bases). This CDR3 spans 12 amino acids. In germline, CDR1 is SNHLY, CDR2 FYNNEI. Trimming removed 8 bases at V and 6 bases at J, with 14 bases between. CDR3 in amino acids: CASVRLGVEQYF. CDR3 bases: TGTGCCAGCGTGAGACTAGGTGTCGAGCAGTACTTC. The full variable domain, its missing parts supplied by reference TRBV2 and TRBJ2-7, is EPEVTQTPSHQVTQMGQEVILRCVPISNHLYFYWYRQILGQKVEFLVSFYNNEISEKSEIFDDQFSVERPDGSNFTLKIRSTKLEDSAMYFCASVRLGVEQYFGPGTRLTVT.

CDR3: CASSAQLAGPIQDTQYF. CDR3 nucleotide sequence: TGTGCCAGCAGCGCGCAGCTAGCGGGGCCCATTCAGGATACGCAGTATTTT. The chain has TRBV21-1 and TRBJ2-3; the table's D call TRBD2 went unverified against the DNA. TRBV21-1 is a pseudogene locus. CDR3 length equals 17 residues.

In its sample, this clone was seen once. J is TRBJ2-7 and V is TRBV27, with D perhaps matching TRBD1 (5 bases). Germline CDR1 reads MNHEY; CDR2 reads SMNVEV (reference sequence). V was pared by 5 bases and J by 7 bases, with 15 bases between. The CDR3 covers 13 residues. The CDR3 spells CASSAWGSAEQYF. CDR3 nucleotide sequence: TGTGCCAGCAGTGCCTGGGGCTCGGCGGAGCAGTACTTC.

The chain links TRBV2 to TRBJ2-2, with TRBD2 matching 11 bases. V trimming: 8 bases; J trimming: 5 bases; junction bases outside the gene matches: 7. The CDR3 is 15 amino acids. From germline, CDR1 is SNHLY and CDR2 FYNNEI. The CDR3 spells CASHSGTSGTGELFF. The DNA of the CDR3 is TGTGCCAGCCACTCCGGGACTAGCGGAACCGGGGAGCTGTTTTTT. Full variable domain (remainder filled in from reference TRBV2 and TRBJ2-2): EPEVTQTPSHQVTQMGQEVILRCVPISNHLYFYWYRQILGQKVEFLVSFYNNEISEKSEIFDDQFSVERPDGSNFTLKIRSTKLEDSAMYFCASHSGTSGTGELFFGEGSRLTVL.

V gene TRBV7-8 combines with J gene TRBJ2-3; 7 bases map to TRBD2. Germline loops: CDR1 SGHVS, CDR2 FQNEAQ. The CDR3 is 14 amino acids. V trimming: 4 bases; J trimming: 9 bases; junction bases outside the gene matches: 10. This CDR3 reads CASSSSSLGGTQYF. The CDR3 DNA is TGTGCCAGCAGCTCCTCCTCTTTGGGGGGGACGCAGTATTTT. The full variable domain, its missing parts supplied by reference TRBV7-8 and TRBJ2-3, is GAGVSQSPRYKVAKRGQDVALRCDPISGHVSLFWYQQALGQGPEFLTYFQNEAQLDKSGLPSDRFFAERPEGSVSTLKIQRTQQEDSAVYLCASSSSSLGGTQYFGPGTRLTVL.

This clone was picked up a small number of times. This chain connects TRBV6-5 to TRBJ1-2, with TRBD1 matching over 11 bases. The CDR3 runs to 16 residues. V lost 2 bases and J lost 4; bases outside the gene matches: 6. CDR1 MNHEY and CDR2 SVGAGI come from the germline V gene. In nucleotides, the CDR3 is TGTGCCAGCAGTTACGTGAGGACAGGGGGCTTCTATGGCTACACCTTC. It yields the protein CASSYVRTGGFYGYTF.

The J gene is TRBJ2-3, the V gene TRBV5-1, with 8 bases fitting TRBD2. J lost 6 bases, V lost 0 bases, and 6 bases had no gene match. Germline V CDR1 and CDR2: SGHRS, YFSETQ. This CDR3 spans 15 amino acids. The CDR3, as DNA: TGCGCCAGCAGCTTGGGGTCTAGCGGGCGGGATACGCAGTATTTT. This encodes CASSLGSSGRDTQYF.

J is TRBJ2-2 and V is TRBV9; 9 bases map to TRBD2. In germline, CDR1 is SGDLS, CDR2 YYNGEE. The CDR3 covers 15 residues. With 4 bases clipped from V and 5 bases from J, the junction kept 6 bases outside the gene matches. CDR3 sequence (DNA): TGTGCCAGCAGCCGGAGCGGGGGGAGTACCGGGGAGCTGTTTTTT. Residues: CASSRSGGSTGELFF.

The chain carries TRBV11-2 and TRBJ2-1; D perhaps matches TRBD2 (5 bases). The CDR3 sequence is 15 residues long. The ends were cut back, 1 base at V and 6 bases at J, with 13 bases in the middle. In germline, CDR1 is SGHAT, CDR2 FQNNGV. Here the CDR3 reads CASSLGRPPPNEQFF. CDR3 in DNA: TGTGCCAGCAGCTTAGGGAGGCCTCCCCCCAATGAGCAGTTCTTC.

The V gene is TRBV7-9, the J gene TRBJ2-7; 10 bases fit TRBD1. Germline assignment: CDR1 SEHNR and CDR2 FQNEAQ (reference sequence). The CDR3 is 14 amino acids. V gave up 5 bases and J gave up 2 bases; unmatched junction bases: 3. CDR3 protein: CASSPGQGPYEQYF. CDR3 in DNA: TGTGCCAGCAGCCCGGGACAGGGGCCCTACGAGCAGTACTTC.

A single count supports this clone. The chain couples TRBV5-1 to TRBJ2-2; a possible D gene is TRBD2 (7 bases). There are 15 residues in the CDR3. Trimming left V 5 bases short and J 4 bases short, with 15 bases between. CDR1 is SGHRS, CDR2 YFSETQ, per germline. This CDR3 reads CASRFHREGTGELFF. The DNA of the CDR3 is TGCGCCAGCAGGTTCCACAGGGAGGGCACCGGGGAGCTGTTTTTT.

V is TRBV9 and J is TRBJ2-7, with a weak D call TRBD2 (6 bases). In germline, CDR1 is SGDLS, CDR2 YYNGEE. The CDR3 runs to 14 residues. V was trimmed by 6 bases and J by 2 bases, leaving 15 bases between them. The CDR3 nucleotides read TGTGCCAGCACCCCGGGACTGGATACCTACGAGCAGTACTTC. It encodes CASTPGLDTYEQYF. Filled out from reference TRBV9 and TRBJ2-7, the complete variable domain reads DSGVTQTPKHLITATGQRVTLRCSPRSGDLSVYWYQQSLDQGLQFLIQYYNGEERAKGNILERFSAQQFPDLHSELNLSSLELGDSALYFCASTPGLDTYEQYFGPGTRLTVT.

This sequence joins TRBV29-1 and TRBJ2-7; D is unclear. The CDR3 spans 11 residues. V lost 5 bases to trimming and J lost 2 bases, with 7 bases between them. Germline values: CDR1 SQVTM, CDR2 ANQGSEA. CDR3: CSVLAAYEQYF. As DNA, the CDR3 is TGCAGCGTTCTGGCTGCCTACGAGCAGTACTTC.

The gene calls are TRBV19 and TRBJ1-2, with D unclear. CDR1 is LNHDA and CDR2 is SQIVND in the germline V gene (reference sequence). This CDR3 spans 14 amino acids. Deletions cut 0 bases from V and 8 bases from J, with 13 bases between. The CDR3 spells CASSIEVEGWGYTF. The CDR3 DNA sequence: TGTGCCAGTAGTATAGAGGTTGAGGGCTGGGGCTACACCTTC.